Each of the 30 T cell receptor beta chains below was sequenced from the same sample in a study of CDR3 diversity in severe acne. TCRdb passed the PCR reads through MiXCR, listing each CDR3 protein once. The sample has approximately 80,000 distinct CDR3 sequences; around 53% are singletons. Sequenced material: blood. The receptors derive from a male donor in good health, without acne.

This clonotype was observed a handful of times. The rearrangement links TRBV7-8 to TRBJ1-5; 7 bases align to TRBD1. Germline loops: CDR1 SGHVS, CDR2 FQNEAQ. Germline trimming cut 5 bases from V and 6 bases from J; bases unmatched to any gene: 4. The CDR3 is 13 residues long. CDR3 in amino acids: CASSGTATQPQHF. CDR3 sequence (DNA): TGTGCCAGCAGCGGGACAGCGACTCAGCCCCAGCATTTT.

There are many counts of this clonotype. V usage is TRBV7-9 and J usage is TRBJ1-2; D unresolved. CDR1 is SEHNR and CDR2 is FQNEAQ in the germline V gene (reference sequence). V lost 10 bases and J 6 bases, leaving 21 bases between the germline ends. The CDR3 consists of 14 residues. CDR3 region: CATPFGVSGDGYTF. DNA for the CDR3: TGTGCCACCCCTTTTGGCGTGTCGGGAGATGGCTACACCTTC.

V and J are TRBV6-1 and TRBJ2-7; TRBD2 agrees at 9 bases. Germline V gene sequence: CDR1 MNHNS, CDR2 SASEGT. The V and J ends lost 7 bases and 4 bases, in that order; junction bases with no gene match: 8. The CDR3 is made up of 14 amino acids. In DNA, the CDR3 is TGTGCCAGCATTTCGGGCGCGGGGGGGTACGAGCAGTACTTC. This encodes CASISGAGGYEQYF.

The CDR3: CASSVGVAGNEKLFF. The CDR3 DNA follows: TGTGCCAGCAGCGTCGGGGTAGCGGGAAATGAAAAACTGTTTTTT. The rearrangement links TRBV9 to TRBJ1-4, with D unresolved. The CDR3 is made up of 15 amino acids. The V gene's germline CDR1 is SGDLS and CDR2 YYNGEE. V dropped 2 bases and J dropped 5 bases, with 13 bases sitting between them.

The rearrangement uses TRBV20-1 and TRBJ2-1, with TRBD2 identical over 12 bases. V lost 1 base and J lost 7; bases outside the gene matches: 5. Germline assignment: CDR1 DFQATT and CDR2 SNEGSKA (reference sequence). The CDR3 totals 15 residues. CDR3 sequence: CSARASSGGGNEQFF. CDR3 DNA: TGCAGTGCTAGAGCGTCTAGCGGGGGGGGTAATGAGCAGTTCTTC.

This clonotype has ten or more counts. The chain couples TRBV6-2 or TRBV6-3 to TRBJ1-5, with TRBD1 as a possible D gene (6 bases). Trimming stripped 8 bases from V and 3 bases from J, with 14 bases between. Germline values: CDR1 MNHEY, CDR2 SVGEGT. There are 14 residues in the CDR3. CDR3 nucleotides: TGTGCCAGCTCCGCTACAGGGCTCAATCAGCCCCAGCATTTT. Translated: CASSATGLNQPQHF.

Concerning this clonotype: A read error is possible here, since a much larger clone lies one base away. The CDR3 end shows no conserved phenylalanine or tryptophan, and so a read error is likely. V is TRBV29-1 and J is TRBJ1-1; D may be TRBD1 (6 bases). The germline gives CDR1 SQVTM, CDR2 ANQGSEA. The V gene lost 4 bases and the J gene lost 4 bases, with 19 bases spanning the gap. The CDR3 runs to 15 residues. The CDR3 DNA follows: TGCAGCGTTGGAAATGTGGGGGGGCTTGGCACTGAAGCTTTCTAT. Translation gives CSVGNVGGLGTEAFY.

The chain joins TRBV7-2 to TRBJ1-5; D is unresolved. Germline assignment: CDR1 SGHTA and CDR2 FQGNSA. V was cut by 1 base and J by 14 bases, with 18 bases left in between. The CDR3 runs 14 residues. The CDR3 sequence is CASSLGGSSNNEHF. The CDR3 region has the DNA TGTGCCAGCAGCTTAGGCGGGAGTTCAAACAATGAGCATTTT.

The CDR3 sequence: CASSPDFNETGANEKLFF. Written as DNA, the CDR3 is TGTGCCAGTAGCCCGGACTTTAACGAAACTGGAGCTAATGAAAAACTGTTTTTT. The V call is TRBV19, the J call TRBJ1-4, with D uncertain. This CDR3 region has 18 residues. Germline CDR1 LNHDA, CDR2 SQIVND (reference sequence). The V end lost 6 bases, the J end lost 3 bases, and 23 bases lay between the germline ends.

This clonotype is categorized as medium-sized. The CDR3 loop reads CATSSGTSGANVLTF. The CDR3 nucleotides are TGTGCCACCAGTTCCGGGACAAGCGGGGCCAACGTCCTGACTTTC. This sequence joins TRBV24-1 and TRBJ2-6, with a weak D call TRBD1 (6 bases). V was trimmed by 6 bases and J by 4 bases, leaving 12 bases between them. Germline V gene data show CDR1 as KGHDR and CDR2 as SFDVKD. This CDR3 spans 15 amino acids.

The gene calls are TRBV20-1 and TRBJ2-3, with D uncertain. The CDR3 is 14 residues long. Germline CDR1 reads DFQATT; CDR2 reads SNEGSKA (reference sequence). V was shortened by 1 base and J by 0 bases, with 8 bases between the two germline ends. This CDR3 reads CSARGWQSTDTQYF. CDR3 nucleotides: TGCAGTGCTAGAGGCTGGCAGAGCACAGATACGCAGTATTTT.

The rearrangement links TRBV7-8 to TRBJ2-7; 8 bases agree with TRBD2. The CDR3 totals 14 residues. CDR1 and CDR2 from the germline V gene are SGHVS and FQNEAQ. The V and J ends lost 5 bases and 2 bases, in that order; junction bases with no gene match: 5. In nucleotides, the CDR3 is TGTGCCAGCAGCCCCAGACTAGCGACCTACGAGCAGTACTTC. This translates into CASSPRLATYEQYF.

This clonotype was detected many times. This chain links TRBV30 with TRBJ1-5; D not certain. V dropped 4 bases and J dropped 5 bases, with 12 bases sitting between them. There are 13 residues in the CDR3. The germline V gene has CDR1 GTSNPN and CDR2 SVGIG (reference sequence). CDR3 sequence reads: CAWTGRSDQPQHF. CDR3 sequence (DNA): TGTGCCTGGACTGGCAGATCCGATCAGCCCCAGCATTTT. Full variable domain (outside the CDR3, taken from reference TRBV30 and TRBJ1-5): SQTIHQWPATLVQPVGSPLSLECTVEGTSNPNLYWYRQAAGRGLQLLFYSVGIGQISSEVPQNLSASRPQDRQFILSSKKLLLSDSGFYLCAWTGRSDQPQHFGDGTRLSIL.

The gene calls are TRBV19 and TRBJ2-4; tentatively, D is TRBD2 (6 bases). Germline V gives CDR1 LNHDA, CDR2 SQIVND (reference sequence). The CDR3 loop spans 11 amino acids. Trimming left V 6 bases short and J 10 bases short, with 10 bases between. The CDR3 loop reads CASSFREIQYF. The CDR3, as DNA: TGTGCCAGTAGCTTCCGGGAGATTCAGTACTTC.

This chain links TRBV6-1 with TRBJ2-3; 9 bases align to TRBD2. CDR1 MNHNS and CDR2 SASEGT come from the germline V gene. This CDR3 comprises 15 residues. V lost 8 bases to trimming and J lost 5 bases; unmatched junction nucleotides: 11. The CDR3: CASYARGGRKDTQYF. CDR3 DNA: TGTGCCAGCTACGCGCGGGGGGGCCGGAAAGATACGCAGTATTTT.

Details on this clonotype: A much larger clone differs from this one at a single base, so this may be a read error. The chain carries TRBV29-1 and TRBJ2-5; no reliable D call. Germline V gives CDR1 SQVTM, CDR2 ANQGSEA. This CDR3 has 12 amino acids. CDR3 region: CSVKEYQETQYF. The CDR3 region has the DNA TGCAGCGTTAAAGAGTACCAAGAGACCCAGTACTTC.

The genes are TRBV2 and TRBJ1-3; 9 positions match TRBD1. Germline CDR1 is SNHLY and CDR2 is FYNNEI. The CDR3 runs to 15 residues. V trimming: 6 bases; J trimming: 0 bases; junction bases outside the gene matches: 3. The CDR3 loop is CASSDRGDSGNTIYF. The DNA for the CDR3 is TGTGCCAGCAGCGACAGGGGGGACTCTGGAAACACCATATATTTT.

Relative to its sample, this clonotype is medium-sized. The chain links TRBV20-1 to TRBJ2-5; D unresolved. From germline, CDR1 is DFQATT and CDR2 SNEGSKA (reference sequence). V gave up 7 bases and J gave up 2 bases, with 17 bases separating them. This CDR3 has 14 residues. This CDR3 is CSVLGRLTQETQYF. The CDR3 coding sequence is TGCAGTGTATTAGGACGCCTAACTCAAGAGACCCAGTACTTC.

This clonotype was observed at least ten times. CDR3 sequence (DNA): TGCGCCAGCAGCCATCACCGGGACACTGTCTACGAGCAGTACTTC. It encodes CASSHHRDTVYEQYF. The chain recombines TRBV5-1 with TRBJ2-7; perhaps TRBD1 as D (6 bases). Germline V gives CDR1 SGHRS, CDR2 YFSETQ. This CDR3 spans 15 amino acids. The ends were cut back, 4 bases at V and 3 bases at J, with 17 bases in the middle.

The chain joins TRBV24-1 to TRBJ2-2; D is uncertain. V lost 7 bases and J lost 6, with 8 bases in between. This CDR3 region has 12 residues. Looked up from germline, CDR1 is KGHDR and CDR2 is SFDVKD. CDR3 protein: CATSPSAGELFF. The CDR3 coding sequence is TGTGCCACCAGCCCATCAGCCGGGGAGCTGTTTTTT.

The chain couples TRBV19 to TRBJ1-3; D is undetermined. Germline V gives CDR1 LNHDA, CDR2 SQIVND (reference sequence). Trimming pared 7 bases from V and 0 bases from J, leaving 4 bases between. The CDR3 totals 12 residues. CDR3 coding DNA: TGTGCCAGTACTAGCTCTGGAAACACCATATATTTT. This translates into CASTSSGNTIYF.

This clonotype was found many times. The chain couples TRBV25-1 to TRBJ1-5; no firm D call. The CDR3 is 14 amino acids. Germline assignment: CDR1 MGHDK and CDR2 SYGVNS. With 1 base removed from V and 3 bases from J, the gap between germline ends came to 7 bases. The CDR3 nucleotides read TGTGCCAGCAGTGAATTGGGAAACAATCAGCCCCAGCATTTT. Translated: CASSELGNNQPQHF.

This clonotype occurred many times. The V call is TRBV5-1, the J call TRBJ1-1; D uncertain. The germline V gene has CDR1 SGHRS and CDR2 YFSETQ. V shed 2 bases and J shed 0 bases, with 14 bases lying between them. The CDR3 extends over 16 amino acids. As DNA, the CDR3 is TGCGCCAGCAGCTTAGTTGGTACCGACCTGAACACTGAAGCTTTCTTT. It is translated as CASSLVGTDLNTEAFF.

The chain couples TRBV9 to TRBJ1-2; possible D gene TRBD1, 5 bases. Per the germline V gene, CDR1 is SGDLS and CDR2 is YYNGEE. CDR3 length: 13 amino acids. V shed 2 bases and J shed 2 bases, with 7 bases lying between them. CDR3 region: CASSVRDNYGYTF. The DNA of the CDR3 is TGTGCCAGCAGCGTCAGGGACAACTATGGCTACACCTTC.

The chain combines TRBV2 with TRBJ2-7; the match to TRBD1 covers 9 bases. The tail of the sequence fits TRBJ2-5 better, so the J call may be wrong. This CDR3 comprises 15 residues. Germline assignment: CDR1 SNHLY and CDR2 FYNNEI. The CDR3 DNA reads as TGTGCCAGCAGTGTACAGGGGGCGCTAACAAAGACCCAGTACTTC. Its protein is CASSVQGALTKTQYF.

About this clonotype: At one end, the junction sequence differs from germline, possibly due to a read error. V usage is TRBV19 and J usage is TRBJ2-1; TRBD2 aligns across 9 bases. From germline, CDR1 is LNHDA and CDR2 SQIVND (reference sequence). This CDR3 has 13 amino acids. CDR3 region: CAGSQRGATEQFF. The CDR3 nucleotides read TGTGCCGGTAGTCAGCGGGGGGCCACTGAGCAGTTCTTC.

This sequence joins TRBV5-1 and TRBJ1-2; no clear D. The germline V gene has CDR1 SGHRS and CDR2 YFSETQ. The CDR3 length is 13 residues. The V and J ends lost 2 bases and 4 bases respectively, with 9 bases between them. CDR3 sequence reads: CASSFGVSYGYTF. In nucleotides, the CDR3 is TGCGCCAGCAGCTTCGGAGTAAGCTATGGCTACACCTTC.

The chain recombines TRBV10-3 with TRBJ2-2; TRBD1 might be the D (6 bases). V shed 7 bases and J shed 6 bases, with 15 bases lying between them. From germline, CDR1 is ENHRY and CDR2 SYGVKD. This CDR3 has 14 residues. CDR3 residues: CAITENPGAGELFF. The CDR3 region has the DNA TGTGCCATCACAGAGAATCCAGGGGCCGGGGAGCTGTTTTTT.

The table lists this clonotype with many counts. The chain carries TRBV4-2 and TRBJ1-5, with a possible D match to TRBD1 (5 bases). V shed 0 bases and J shed 4 bases, with 7 bases lying between them. Germline V gene data show CDR1 as LGHNA and CDR2 as YNFKEQ. This CDR3 has 14 residues. In DNA, the CDR3 is TGTGCCAGCAGCCAAGAGGGACTAAATCAGCCCCAGCATTTT. Its translation: CASSQEGLNQPQHF.

The rearrangement links TRBV7-3 to TRBJ2-7; no clear D gene. Germline CDR1 reads SGHTA; CDR2 reads FQGTGA. Trimming took 4 bases from V and 0 from J, leaving 10 bases between them. This CDR3 is 14 amino acids long. The CDR3 sequence: CASSYSWSSYEQYF. CDR3 coding DNA: TGTGCCAGCAGCTACTCATGGAGCTCCTACGAGCAGTACTTC.